This T cell receptor (beta chain) was documented in a study of T cell changes during pregnancy in multiple sclerosis. Measured with immunoSEQ multiplex PCR; TCRdb has only the in-frame clones, and not every one. This table has 65,000 to 95,000 clones, around 94% appearing once. Trimming pared 5 bases from V and 1 base from J, leaving 10 bases between. The germline V gene has CDR1 MDHEN and CDR2 SYDVKM. There are 14 residues in the CDR3. The V and J genes are TRBV28 and TRBJ2-3; unclear D gene. Sequences were derived from peripheral blood, sampled in the second trimester of pregnancy. This clonotype was obtained from a female donor in good health, enrolled as a control in a pregnancy study. CDR3 region: CASSLAGRTDTQYF. Written as DNA, the CDR3 is TGTGCCAGCAGTCTCGCCGGTCGCACAGATACGCAGTATTTT.